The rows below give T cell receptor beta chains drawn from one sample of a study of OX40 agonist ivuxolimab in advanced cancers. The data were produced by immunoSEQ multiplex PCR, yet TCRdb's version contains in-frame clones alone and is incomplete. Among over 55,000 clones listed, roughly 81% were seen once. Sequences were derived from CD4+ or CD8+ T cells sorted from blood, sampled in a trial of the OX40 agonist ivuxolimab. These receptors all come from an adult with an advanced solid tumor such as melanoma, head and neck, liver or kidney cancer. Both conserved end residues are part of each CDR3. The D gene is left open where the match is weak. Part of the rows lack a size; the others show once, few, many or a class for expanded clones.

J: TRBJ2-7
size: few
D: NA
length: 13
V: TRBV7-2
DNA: TGTGCCAGCAGCCCGACAGGAACCTACGAGCAGTACTTC
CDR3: CASSPTGTYEQYF

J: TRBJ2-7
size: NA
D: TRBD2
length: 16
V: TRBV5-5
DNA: TGTGCCAGCAGCCCTGTCCCGGCTAGCGGCCGCTACGAGCAGTACTTC
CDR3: CASSPVPASGRYEQYF

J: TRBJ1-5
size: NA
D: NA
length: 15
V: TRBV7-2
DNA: TGTGCCAGCAGCTTAGAGTGGGGGGTGGGTCAGCCCCAGCATTTT
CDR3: CASSLEWGVGQPQHF

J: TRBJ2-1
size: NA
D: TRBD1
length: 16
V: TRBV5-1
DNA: TGCGCCAGCAGCTTGGTGTTTGGGACAGGGTCAAATGAGCAGTTCTTC
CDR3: CASSLVFGTGSNEQFF

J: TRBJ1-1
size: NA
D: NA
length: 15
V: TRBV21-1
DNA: TGTGCCAGCAGCACAGCCTTTTGGGGGGGCACTGAAGCTTTCTTT
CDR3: CASSTAFWGGTEAFF

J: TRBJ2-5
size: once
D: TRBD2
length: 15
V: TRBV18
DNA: TGTGCCAGCTCACCACTAGCGGGGGCCCAAGAGACCCAGTACTTC
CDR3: CASSPLAGAQETQYF

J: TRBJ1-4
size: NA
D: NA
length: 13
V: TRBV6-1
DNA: TGTGCCAGCAGCCTAGAGAAAAGAGAAAAACTGTTTTTT
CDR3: CASSLEKREKLFF

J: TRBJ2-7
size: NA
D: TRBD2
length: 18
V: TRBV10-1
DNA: TGCGCCAGCAGTGAGTGGGAGGGTGCTGGTCTCGACCAAAACGAGCAGTACTTC
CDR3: CASSEWEGAGLDQNEQYF

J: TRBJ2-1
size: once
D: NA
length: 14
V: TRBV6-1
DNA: TGTGCCAGCAGTGTTGAGTATGACAACAATGAGCAGTTCTTC
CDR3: CASSVEYDNNEQFF

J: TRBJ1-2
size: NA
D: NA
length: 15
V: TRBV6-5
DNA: TGTGCCAGCAGTTTAGGACAGTACTCTAACTATGGCTACACCTTC
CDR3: CASSLGQYSNYGYTF

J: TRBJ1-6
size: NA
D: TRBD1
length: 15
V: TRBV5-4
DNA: TGTGCCAGCAGCTTAGAGACAGGGGCTACATCACCCCTCCACTTT
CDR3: CASSLETGATSPLHF

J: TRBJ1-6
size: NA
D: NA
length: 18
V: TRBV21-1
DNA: TGTGCCAGCAACAGGGGCGAACAGACCCACCGACTTAATTCACCCCTCCACTTT
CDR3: CASNRGEQTHRLNSPLHF

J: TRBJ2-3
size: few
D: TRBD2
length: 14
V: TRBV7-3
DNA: TGTGCCAGCAGCCGAGCGGGGATCACAGATACGCAGTATTTT
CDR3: CASSRAGITDTQYF

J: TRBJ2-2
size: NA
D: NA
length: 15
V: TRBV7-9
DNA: TGTGCCAGCAGTCCCTGGACAGACCAGACCGGGGAGCTGTTTTTT
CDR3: CASSPWTDQTGELFF

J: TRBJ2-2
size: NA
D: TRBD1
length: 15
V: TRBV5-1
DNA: TGCGCCAGCAGCCTGCGACAGGGAAATCCCGGGGAGCTGTTTTTT
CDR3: CASSLRQGNPGELFF

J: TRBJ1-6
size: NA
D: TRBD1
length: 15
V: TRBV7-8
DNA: TGTGCCAGCAGCCCGGGACAGCAAGTTAATTCACCCCTCCACTTT
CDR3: CASSPGQQVNSPLHF

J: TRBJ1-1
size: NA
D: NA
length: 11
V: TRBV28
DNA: TGTGCCAGCAGTACACAGATTGAAGCTTTCTTT
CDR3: CASSTQIEAFF

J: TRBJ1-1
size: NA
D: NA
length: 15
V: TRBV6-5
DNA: TGTGCCAGCAGAACCGGGGGCCCGGAAGGCACTGAAGCTTTCTTT
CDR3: CASRTGGPEGTEAFF

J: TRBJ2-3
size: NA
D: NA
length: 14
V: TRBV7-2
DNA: TGTGCCAGCAGCTTAGCTGCTAGCCCAGATACGCAGTATTTT
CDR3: CASSLAASPDTQYF

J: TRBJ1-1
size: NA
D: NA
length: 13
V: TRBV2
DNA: TGTGCCAGCACCTGGGGGGAGCACACTGAAGCTTTCTTT
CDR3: CASTWGEHTEAFF

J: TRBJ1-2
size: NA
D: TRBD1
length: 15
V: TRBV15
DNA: TGTGCCACCAGCATTCTGACAGGGCCCAACTATGGCTACACCTTC
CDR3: CATSILTGPNYGYTF

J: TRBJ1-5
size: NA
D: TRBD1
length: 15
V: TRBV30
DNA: TGTGCCTGGAGGGCACCGGGACAGGGTTATCAGCCCCAGCATTTT
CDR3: CAWRAPGQGYQPQHF

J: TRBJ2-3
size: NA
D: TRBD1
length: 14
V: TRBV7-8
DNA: TGTGCCAGCAAGTGGACAGGGGGCTCAGATACGCAGTATTTT
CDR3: CASKWTGGSDTQYF

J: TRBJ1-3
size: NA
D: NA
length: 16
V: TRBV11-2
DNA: TGTGCCAGCAGCTCCCTAAACTCATTGCAGGGAAACACCATATATTTT
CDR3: CASSSLNSLQGNTIYF

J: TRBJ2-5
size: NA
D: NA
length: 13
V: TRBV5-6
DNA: TGTGCCAGCAGTGTGAGGGGGAGAGAGACCCAGTACTTC
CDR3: CASSVRGRETQYF

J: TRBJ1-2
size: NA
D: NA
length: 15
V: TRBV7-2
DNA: TGTGCCAGCAGCCGAACAGTAGGACAGTTCTATGGCTACACCTTC
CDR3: CASSRTVGQFYGYTF